Described below is a single TCR beta chain sequence and its context. Its cognate antigen is unknown. PCR primers comprised 60 Vbeta and 13 Jbeta primers. Clones were read by immunoSEQ multiplex PCR, and TCRdb kept only the in-frame ones, dropping some. The sample consists of 95,000 to 150,000 clones, approximately 80% of them appearing once. The sample comes from a study of cytomegalovirus exposure and HLA in healthy donors. Study in general: An analysis done earlier identified fewer than 140 million unique TCR beta sequences from around 180 million T cells. Study conclusions and caveats: From TCR beta sequences, most subjects' HLA-A and HLA-B alleles were reportedly predicted accurately. Per a prior analysis, the majority of TCR beta V segments were productive roughly 90% or roughly 30% of the time.

V shed 4 bases and J 3 bases; nucleotides not matched to a gene: 2. The CDR3 covers 14 residues. Germline V lookup: CDR1 MNHEY, CDR2 SMNVEV (reference sequence). The rearrangement uses TRBV27 and TRBJ1-5, with 8 bases that match TRBD1. The sequencing sample was made of PBMCs. The sequence came from a woman between 18 and 29 years old in good health and CMV-seronegative. CDR3: CASSYRGYNQPQHF. CDR3 in DNA: TGTGCCAGCAGTTACAGGGGGTACAATCAGCCCCAGCATTTT.